The 24 T cell receptor beta chains below all came from one sample that was sequenced in a study of blood T cell repertoires in COVID-19. Clones were read by immunoSEQ multiplex PCR, and TCRdb kept only the in-frame ones, dropping some. The table lists roughly 250,000 clones, about 80% of them singletons. The sequenced sample was peripheral blood. The receptor set was obtained from a woman over 75 with acute or convalescent COVID-19.

The chain couples TRBV20-1 to TRBJ1-1, with D perhaps TRBD1 (6 bases). The CDR3 runs 11 residues. Germline V lookup: CDR1 DFQATT, CDR2 SNEGSKA (reference sequence). The V and J ends lost 3 bases and 7 bases respectively, with 9 bases between them. Here the CDR3 reads CSASRGSEAFF. The CDR3 nucleotides read TGCAGTGCTAGCAGGGGTAGTGAAGCTTTCTTT.

The chain uses TRBV28 and TRBJ1-5; D gene uncertain. This CDR3 is 14 amino acids long. Germline values: CDR1 MDHEN, CDR2 SYDVKM. V was trimmed by 6 bases and J by 4 bases, leaving 13 bases between them. DNA for the CDR3: TGTGCCAGCAGCCCCAGAGGCTTTAATCAGCCCCAGCATTTT. Its protein is CASSPRGFNQPQHF.

The V gene is TRBV3-1 (or the pseudogene TRBV3-2), the J gene TRBJ2-3; 11 bases match TRBD2. The J segment lost 2 bases and the V segment lost 4 bases, leaving 5 bases of the junction unmatched. Germline lookup yields CDR1 LGHDT and CDR2 YNNKEL (reference sequence). The CDR3 contains 16 residues. The CDR3 DNA reads TGTGCCAGCAGCCGGGGGACTAGCGGATTCACAGATACGCAGTATTTT. Protein sequence: CASSRGTSGFTDTQYF.

J is TRBJ1-3 and V is TRBV5-5, with D possibly TRBD1 on 5 matching bases. The CDR3 extends over 16 amino acids. Germline CDR1 is SGHKS and CDR2 is YYEKEE (reference sequence). The V end lost 0 bases, the J end lost 0 bases, and 10 bases lay between the germline ends. The CDR3 is CASSLGTPFSGNTIYF. The DNA of the CDR3 is TGTGCCAGCAGCTTGGGGACACCTTTCTCTGGAAACACCATATATTTT.

A few counts support this clone. V and J are TRBV7-3 and TRBJ2-1; D is possibly TRBD1 (5 bases). The CDR3 contains 14 residues. Germline V gives CDR1 SGHTA, CDR2 FQGTGA. The germline V and J ends were trimmed by 4 bases and 6 bases, with 13 bases remaining between them. The CDR3 loop is CASSSTATGNEQFF. The CDR3 nucleotides read TGTGCCAGCAGCTCGACAGCAACAGGCAATGAGCAGTTCTTC.

V usage is TRBV20-1 and J usage is TRBJ2-5, with a possible D match to TRBD2 (6 bases). The CDR3 spans 13 residues. V dropped 3 bases and J dropped 5 bases, with 13 bases sitting between them. The germline V gene has CDR1 DFQATT and CDR2 SNEGSKA (reference sequence). CDR3 DNA: TGCAGTGCTAGTAAACCTAGCGTGGAGACCCAGTACTTC. Protein product: CSASKPSVETQYF.

The chain's CDR3 is CSVEDPGQAFF. In DNA, the CDR3 is TGCAGCGTTGAAGACCCAGGCCAAGCTTTCTTT. The J gene is TRBJ1-1, the V gene TRBV29-1, with D unclear. The CDR3 spans 11 residues. V dropped 0 bases and J dropped 9 bases, with 8 bases sitting between them. Per the germline V gene, CDR1 is SQVTM and CDR2 is ANQGSEA. Variable domain in full (rest from reference TRBV29-1 and TRBJ1-1): SAVISQKPSRDICQRGTSLTIQCQVDSQVTMMFWYRQQPGQSLTLIATANQGSEATYESGFVIDKFPISRPNLTFSTLTVSNMSPEDSSIYLCSVEDPGQAFFGQGTRLTVV.

CDR3 in amino acids: CASRGGRLSPLHF. The DNA of the CDR3 is TGTGCCAGCAGAGGCGGCAGACTTTCACCCCTCCACTTT. The V and J genes are TRBV2 and TRBJ1-6; D uncertain. This CDR3 has 13 residues. Trimming took off 6 bases at V and 9 bases at J, with 12 bases between the two ends. Germline V gene sequence: CDR1 SNHLY, CDR2 FYNNEI.

This clone was seen a single time. The V and J genes are TRBV30 and TRBJ1-2; no clear D gene. Germline V CDR1 and CDR2: GTSNPN, SVGIG (reference sequence). The CDR3 extends over 14 amino acids. The germline V and J ends were trimmed by 2 bases and 8 bases, with 18 bases remaining between them. In nucleotides, the CDR3 is TGTGCCTGGAGTCTTGAGTGGAGGGCTGAGGGCTACACCTTC. It translates to CAWSLEWRAEGYTF.

The chain combines TRBV6-1 with TRBJ2-3, with 7 bases aligning to TRBD2. CDR3 length: 17 residues. The germline gives CDR1 MNHNS, CDR2 SASEGT. The V and J ends lost 2 bases and 6 bases, in that order; junction bases with no gene match: 14. CDR3 residues: CASSELASGANRDTQYF. As DNA, the CDR3 is TGTGCCAGCAGTGAATTAGCCAGCGGGGCTAACCGGGATACGCAGTATTTT.

In DNA, the CDR3 is TGCGCCAGCAGCCCGGGATACGTAGGGGATACGCAGTATTTT. This gives the protein CASSPGYVGDTQYF. The chain uses TRBV5-1 and TRBJ2-3, with a tentative D call TRBD2 (5 bases). CDR3 length: 14 residues. Germline V gives CDR1 SGHRS, CDR2 YFSETQ. Trimming took 4 bases from V and 6 from J, leaving 15 bases between them.

With respect to this clone: Other DNA sequences of this sample code for an identical CDR3. The chain is built from TRBV18 and TRBJ1-2; the D gene is possibly TRBD1 (5 bases). The CDR3 extends over 13 amino acids. V shed 3 bases and J shed 5 bases, with 10 bases lying between them. Germline V gene lookup returns CDR1 KGHSH and CDR2 LQKENI. CDR3 amino acids: CASSPDRGYGYTF. The CDR3 bases are TGTGCCAGCTCACCCGACAGAGGATATGGCTACACCTTC.

Points on this clone: The sample has other DNA sequences that encode this CDR3 too. This chain connects TRBV9 to TRBJ2-3; unclear D gene. Germline CDR1 SGDLS, CDR2 YYNGEE. This CDR3 contains 15 residues. Trimming took 0 bases from V and 0 from J, leaving 8 bases between them. This CDR3 is CASSVDGGSTDTQYF. CDR3 sequence (DNA): TGTGCCAGCAGCGTAGACGGCGGCAGCACAGATACGCAGTATTTT. The full variable domain, in which reference TRBV9 and TRBJ2-3 provide the parts outside the CDR3, is DSGVTQTPKHLITATGQRVTLRCSPRSGDLSVYWYQQSLDQGLQFLIQYYNGEERAKGNILERFSAQQFPDLHSELNLSSLELGDSALYFCASSVDGGSTDTQYFGPGTRLTVL.

This rearrangement joins TRBV28 to TRBJ1-1, with TRBD1 matching 9 bases. Per the germline V gene, CDR1 is MDHEN and CDR2 is SYDVKM. This CDR3 contains 16 residues. With V trimmed by 4 bases and J by 4 bases, 10 bases remained unmatched. Here the CDR3 reads CASSSSQGQGGTEAFF. The DNA for the CDR3 is TGTGCCAGCAGTTCCTCACAGGGACAGGGTGGCACTGAAGCTTTCTTT.

The chain joins TRBV6-4 to TRBJ2-1; tentatively, D is TRBD1 (6 bases). Trimming left V 6 bases short and J 9 bases short, with 15 bases between. The CDR3 has 13 amino acids. CDR1 is MRHNA and CDR2 is SNTAGT in the germline V gene. In DNA, the CDR3 is TGTGCCAGCAGCGCGACAGGATCGGGTGAGCAGTTCTTC. It specifies CASSATGSGEQFF.

This clone appeared a few times. The chain links TRBV6-1 to TRBJ1-2; D remains unclear. The germline V gene has CDR1 MNHNS and CDR2 SASEGT. Trimming cost V 1 base and J 8 bases, with 8 bases left between them. CDR3 length: 12 residues. The CDR3 is CASSEGQRGYTF. In nucleotides, the CDR3 is TGTGCCAGCAGTGAAGGTCAGAGGGGCTACACCTTC.

The rearrangement joins TRBV27 to TRBJ1-5, with a possible D match to TRBD1 (6 bases). The V gene lost 4 bases and the J gene lost 3 bases, with 13 bases spanning the gap. The CDR3 has 15 residues. Germline V gene lookup returns CDR1 MNHEY and CDR2 SMNVEV (reference sequence). CDR3 DNA: TGTGCCAGCAGTTCGACTCGGACAGACAATCAGCCCCAGCATTTT. This sequence encodes CASSSTRTDNQPQHF.

The V and J genes are TRBV3-1 (or the pseudogene TRBV3-2) and TRBJ2-1, with 10 positions matching TRBD1. The CDR3 is 16 residues long. The germline gives CDR1 LGHDT, CDR2 YNNKEL (reference sequence). Unmatched junction bases numbered 6, after V lost 3 bases and J lost 4 bases. The CDR3 DNA reads TGTGCCAGCAGCCACGCTGACAGGGGGCTTTACAATGAGCAGTTCTTC. Translating it yields CASSHADRGLYNEQFF.

This clone turned up a few times. The J gene is TRBJ2-2, the V gene TRBV24-1, with D perhaps matching TRBD2 (6 bases). Trimming took 1 base from V and 4 from J, leaving 15 bases between them. This CDR3 is 17 amino acids long. Per germline, CDR1 KGHDR and CDR2 SFDVKD. Here the CDR3 reads CATSDLPGVMGTGELFF. The CDR3 DNA follows: TGTGCCACCAGTGATTTACCGGGAGTAATGGGCACCGGGGAGCTGTTTTTT.

The chain links TRBV5-1 to TRBJ2-3; TRBD2 aligns across 9 bases. Germline V gene lookup returns CDR1 SGHRS and CDR2 YFSETQ. This CDR3 contains 14 residues. Trimming removed 5 bases from V and 7 bases from J; junction bases left unmatched: 8. CDR3 nucleotide sequence: TGCGCCAGCAGTAGCGGGGGCACGGGAAATACGCAGTATTTT. Translation gives CASSSGGTGNTQYF.

The genes are TRBV30 and TRBJ1-3; a possible D gene is TRBD1 (5 bases). This CDR3 comprises 15 residues. The germline V and J ends were trimmed by 0 bases and 2 bases, with 11 bases remaining between them. Germline loops: CDR1 GTSNPN, CDR2 SVGIG (reference sequence). The CDR3 region has the DNA TGTGCCTGGAGTGTGTTCGGGGGGACTGGAAACACCATATATTTT. Protein: CAWSVFGGTGNTIYF.

The CDR3 region has the DNA TGTGCCAGCAGCCTCACTAGCGGGGGGGCCGGAGAGACCCAGTACTTC. Translated: CASSLTSGGAGETQYF. The chain joins TRBV6-2 or TRBV6-3 to TRBJ2-5; 13 bases are shared with TRBD2. This CDR3 region has 16 residues. In germline, CDR1 is MNHEY, CDR2 SVGEGT. V was clipped by 6 bases and J by 4 bases; unmatched bases: 8.

This clone was seen a handful of times. This chain connects TRBV10-1 to TRBJ2-1, with a weak D call TRBD1 (5 bases). V was pared by 5 bases and J by 6 bases, with 14 bases between. The CDR3 sequence is 14 residues long. CDR1 is WNHNN and CDR2 is SYGVQD in the germline V gene (reference sequence). CDR3 DNA: TGCGCCAGCAGTCTACTCCAGGGATCCAATGAGCAGTTCTTC. It specifies CASSLLQGSNEQFF.

This rearrangement joins TRBV2 to TRBJ2-7, with a possible D match to TRBD2 (6 bases). Germline lookup yields CDR1 SNHLY and CDR2 FYNNEI. The CDR3 spans 13 residues. Trimming cost V 9 bases and J 2 bases, with 14 bases left between them. In DNA, the CDR3 is TGTGCCAGTACGTGGACTAACACCTACGAGCAGTACTTC. It is translated as CASTWTNTYEQYF.